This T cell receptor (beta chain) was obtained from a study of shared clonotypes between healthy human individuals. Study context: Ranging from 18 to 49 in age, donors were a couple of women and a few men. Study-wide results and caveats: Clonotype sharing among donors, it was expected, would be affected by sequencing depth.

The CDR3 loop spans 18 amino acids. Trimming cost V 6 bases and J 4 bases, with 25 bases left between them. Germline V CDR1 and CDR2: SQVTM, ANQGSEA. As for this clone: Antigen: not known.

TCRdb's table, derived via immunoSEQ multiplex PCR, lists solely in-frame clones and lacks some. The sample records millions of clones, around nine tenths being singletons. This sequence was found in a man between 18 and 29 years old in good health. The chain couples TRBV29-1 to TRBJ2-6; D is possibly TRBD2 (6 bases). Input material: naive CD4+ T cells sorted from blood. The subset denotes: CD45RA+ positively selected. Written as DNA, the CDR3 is TGCAGCGTCGAGACCGGGCCCGTTTCGGCGGGAGGGGCCAACGTCCTGACTTTC. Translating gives CSVETGPVSAGGANVLTF.